Below, 27 T cell receptor beta chains from the same sample are listed, as sequenced in a study of blood T cell repertoires in COVID-19 (dated by TCRdb to the early 2020s). Library preparation employed the immunoSEQ multiplex PCR assay. TCRdb obtained this table from immuneACCESS and retained in-frame rearrangements with V and J assigned. These tables miss some clones; where compared with another copy, unresolved V genes account for less than half of the shortfall, and the remainder is unexplained. This sample holds around 25,000 clones; 89% were observed only once. The ten largest clones take up around 8.9% of the sample. The sequencing sample was made of peripheral blood. The receptors shown here come from a man between 65 and 85 years old with acute or convalescent COVID-19.

The chain joins TRBV29-1 to TRBJ2-4; D remains unclear. There are 12 residues in the CDR3. With 4 bases removed from V and 1 base from J, the gap between germline ends came to 5 bases. Germline V lookup: CDR1 SQVTM, CDR2 ANQGSEA. The CDR3 DNA is TGCAGCGTTGCTGAGGCCAAAAACATTCAGTACTTC. Translating gives CSVAEAKNIQYF.

The CDR3 spells CAISESEGGASGYTF. In nucleotides, the CDR3 is TGTGCCATCAGTGAGTCAGAAGGGGGCGCGTCTGGCTACACCTTC. The V call is TRBV10-3, the J call TRBJ1-2, with 7 bases matching TRBD1. The CDR3 is 15 residues long. The V segment lost 0 bases and the J segment 7 bases; nucleotides outside the gene matches: 8. Germline CDR1 reads ENHRY; CDR2 reads SYGVKD.

CDR3 sequence reads: CASRKSGEKLFF. The DNA for the CDR3 is TGTGCCAGCAGGAAGTCAGGGGAAAAACTGTTTTTT. The chain recombines TRBV6-5 with TRBJ1-4; a weak D match, TRBD1 (5 bases). Germline V gene lookup returns CDR1 MNHEY and CDR2 SVGAGI. This CDR3 comprises 12 residues. Deletions cut 6 bases from V and 8 bases from J, with 10 bases between.

This clone was counted between two and nine times. The V call is TRBV5-1, the J call TRBJ1-3; tentative D call: TRBD1 (6 bases). V gave up 4 bases and J gave up 0 bases, with 11 bases separating them. CDR1 and CDR2 from the germline V gene are SGHRS and YFSETQ. The CDR3 has 15 amino acids. CDR3 nucleotides: TGCGCCAGCAGCCCCACAGGGAGCTCTGGAAACACCATATATTTT. This translates into CASSPTGSSGNTIYF. The full variable domain, completed using reference TRBV5-1 and TRBJ1-3, is KAGVTQTPRYLIKTRGQQVTLSCSPISGHRSVSWYQQTPGQGLQFLFEYFSETQRNKGNFPGRFSGRQFSNSRSEMNVSTLELGDSALYLCASSPTGSSGNTIYFGEGSWLTVV.

The CDR3 region has the DNA TGTGCCAGCAGCTCTACGGGACAGGAGAAACGTCAGCCCCAGCATTTT. Encoded protein: CASSSTGQEKRQPQHF. The V gene is TRBV5-6, the J gene TRBJ1-5; TRBD1 agrees at 8 bases. Germline CDR1 is SGHDT and CDR2 is YYEEEE. This CDR3 contains 16 residues. V was pared by 3 bases and J by 6 bases, with 11 bases of the junction left unmatched.

The chain links TRBV4-1 to TRBJ1-3, with D unclear. The V and J ends lost 2 bases and 3 bases respectively, with 8 bases between them. This CDR3 is built from 14 residues. The germline V gene encodes CDR1 MGHRA and CDR2 YSYEKL. CDR3 DNA sequence: TGCGCCAGCAGCCAATCTGGGAGTGGAAACACCATATATTTT. Translating it yields CASSQSGSGNTIYF.

The DNA of the CDR3 is TGTGCCAGCAGCTTAATAGAGGGTGGCCCCTACGAGCAGTACTTC. As protein: CASSLIEGGPYEQYF. The chain combines TRBV7-6 with TRBJ2-7; D might be TRBD2 (5 bases). V lost 2 bases to trimming and J lost 2 bases, with 13 bases between them. The CDR3 runs to 15 residues. Germline V lookup: CDR1 SGHVS, CDR2 FNYEAQ.

The chain couples TRBV5-1 to TRBJ2-3, with 8 bases lining up with TRBD2. The length of the CDR3 is 15 residues. Germline V gives CDR1 SGHRS, CDR2 YFSETQ. V lost 2 bases, J lost 1 base, and 3 bases stayed unmatched. CDR3 sequence reads: CASSFTTSGTDTQYF. The CDR3 nucleotides are TGCGCCAGCAGCTTTACGACTAGCGGCACAGATACGCAGTATTTT. Full variable domain (outside the CDR3, taken from reference TRBV5-1 and TRBJ2-3): KAGVTQTPRYLIKTRGQQVTLSCSPISGHRSVSWYQQTPGQGLQFLFEYFSETQRNKGNFPGRFSGRQFSNSRSEMNVSTLELGDSALYLCASSFTTSGTDTQYFGPGTRLTVL.

The chain employs TRBV27 and TRBJ2-1, with 8 bases lining up with TRBD1. The CDR3 length is 14 residues. Germline CDR1 is MNHEY and CDR2 is SMNVEV (reference sequence). The V and J ends lost 3 bases and 8 bases, in that order; junction bases with no gene match: 6. This CDR3 is CASSLVDRADEQFF. The CDR3, as DNA: TGTGCCAGCAGTTTGGTGGACAGGGCGGATGAGCAGTTCTTC.

This clone was seen only once. V gene TRBV5-1 combines with J gene TRBJ2-1; 12 bases are a match to TRBD2. CDR3 length equals 14 residues. The germline V gene encodes CDR1 SGHRS and CDR2 YFSETQ. The V and J ends lost 6 bases and 6 bases, in that order; junction bases with no gene match: 4. CDR3 nucleotides: TGCGCCAGCATAGGACTAGCGGGATCCAATGAGCAGTTCTTC. This codes for CASIGLAGSNEQFF.

This sequence joins TRBV6-5 and TRBJ1-3, with D uncertain. Deletions cut 5 bases from V and 0 bases from J, with 8 bases between. Looked up from germline, CDR1 is MNHEY and CDR2 is SVGAGI. This CDR3 spans 14 amino acids. The CDR3 region has the DNA TGTGCCAGCAGTCCTACGCTCTCTGGAAACACCATATATTTT. This encodes CASSPTLSGNTIYF.

This clone ranks as medium-sized. The CDR3 reads CASTGKTFGTGELFF. The CDR3 DNA follows: TGTGCCAGCACGGGAAAAACTTTTGGGACCGGGGAGCTGTTTTTT. The chain joins TRBV7-6 to TRBJ2-2, with TRBD2 as a possible D gene (5 bases). This CDR3 has 15 amino acids. Germline CDR1 and CDR2: SGHVS and FNYEAQ. Trimming pared 7 bases from V and 5 bases from J, leaving 17 bases between.

The CDR3 DNA reads TGCGCCAGCAGCACACAGGGACCTCAAGAGACCCAGTACTTC. Translating it yields CASSTQGPQETQYF. V usage is TRBV4-1 and J usage is TRBJ2-5; a possible D gene is TRBD1 (6 bases). Germline CDR1 and CDR2: MGHRA and YSYEKL. V was shortened by 5 bases and J by 2 bases, with 12 bases between the two germline ends. CDR3 length: 14 amino acids.

This rearrangement joins TRBV18 to TRBJ1-4, with D hard to call. The CDR3 is 14 residues long. Trimming left V 3 bases short and J 6 bases short, with 11 bases between. From germline, CDR1 is KGHSH and CDR2 LQKENI. CDR3 sequence reads: CASSPRVGDEKLFF. DNA for the CDR3: TGTGCCAGCTCACCTCGGGTCGGGGATGAAAAACTGTTTTTT.

This clone was picked up a small number of times. Other DNA sequences within the sample encode an identical CDR3. For the CDR3, the DNA is TGTGCCAGCAGCCCTGGACTAGCGGGACAAGAGACCCAGTACTTC. Amino acids: CASSPGLAGQETQYF. The gene calls are TRBV7-9 and TRBJ2-5; 12 nucleotides agree with TRBD2. This CDR3 spans 15 amino acids. From germline, CDR1 is SEHNR and CDR2 FQNEAQ (reference sequence). V was clipped by 5 bases and J by 2 bases; unmatched bases: 3.

The rearrangement links TRBV5-1 to TRBJ1-2; D not certain. The germline V and J ends were trimmed by 2 bases and 3 bases, with 8 bases remaining between them. The CDR3 spans 13 residues. Per the germline V gene, CDR1 is SGHRS and CDR2 is YFSETQ. The DNA of the CDR3 is TGCGCCAGCAGCTTCGGGGAGGACTATGGCTACACCTTC. Translation: CASSFGEDYGYTF.

This clone occurred a few times. The gene calls are TRBV7-6 and TRBJ2-5; 9 nucleotides agree with TRBD2. Germline CDR1 SGHVS, CDR2 FNYEAQ. The ends lost 3 bases at V and 5 bases at J; junction bases unmatched: 19. CDR3 length: 19 amino acids. CDR3 sequence: CASSLGSGLAGRRGETQYF. The CDR3 DNA reads as TGTGCCAGCAGCTTGGGTTCCGGGCTAGCGGGAAGGAGGGGGGAGACCCAGTACTTC.

This clone was counted once. The rearrangement uses TRBV28 and TRBJ2-6, with 10 bases identical to TRBD2. Germline V lookup: CDR1 MDHEN, CDR2 SYDVKM. The CDR3 totals 20 residues. V shed 2 bases, J shed 0 bases, and the junction held 10 bases outside the gene matches. The chain's CDR3 is CASSLLAGEPGLSGANVLTF. Here the CDR3 DNA reads TGTGCCAGCAGTTTACTAGCGGGAGAGCCAGGCCTCTCTGGGGCCAACGTCCTGACTTTC.

This clone was seen a few times. The chain joins TRBV2 to TRBJ1-6, with 10 positions matching TRBD1. The CDR3 loop spans 15 amino acids. Trimming cost V 3 bases and J 7 bases; bases outside gene matches: 3. Germline values: CDR1 SNHLY, CDR2 FYNNEI. DNA for the CDR3: TGTGCCAGCAGTGATTGGGGACAGGGGAATTCACCCCTCCACTTT. Its protein is CASSDWGQGNSPLHF.

The chain combines TRBV5-1 with TRBJ1-6; D may be TRBD1 (5 bases). Trimming took 0 bases from V and 7 from J, leaving 8 bases between them. CDR1 and CDR2 from the germline V gene are SGHRS and YFSETQ. The CDR3 loop spans 14 amino acids. The CDR3 DNA is TGCGCCAGCAGCTTGGGCAGGGCCAATTCACCCCTCCACTTT. It specifies CASSLGRANSPLHF.

This clone was found a few times. The V and J genes are TRBV11-2 and TRBJ1-1; D unresolved. V was shortened by 6 bases and J by 2 bases, with 16 bases between the two germline ends. Germline lookup yields CDR1 SGHAT and CDR2 FQNNGV. CDR3 length equals 15 residues. DNA for the CDR3: TGTGCCAGCAGTTTGGGCGTTGGAGGCAACACTGAAGCTTTCTTT. This gives the protein CASSLGVGGNTEAFF.

This chain uses TRBV13 with TRBJ2-4; tentatively, D is TRBD2 (6 bases). CDR1 and CDR2 from the germline V gene are PRHDT and FYEKMQ (reference sequence). V was clipped by 3 bases and J by 4 bases, with 13 bases between them. The length of the CDR3 is 15 residues. CDR3 loop: CASSFGGAKKNIQYF. CDR3 DNA sequence: TGTGCCAGCAGCTTCGGCGGGGCGAAAAAAAACATTCAGTACTTC.

The chain is built from TRBV5-4 and TRBJ2-3, with D unclear. V was clipped by 2 bases and J by 10 bases, with 14 bases between them. The CDR3 runs 13 residues. The germline gives CDR1 SGHNT, CDR2 YYREEE (reference sequence). The chain's CDR3 is CASSFIPDGSQYF. In nucleotides, the CDR3 is TGTGCCAGCAGCTTTATCCCCGACGGGTCGCAGTATTTT. Complete variable domain (other parts from reference TRBV5-4 and TRBJ2-3): ETGVTQSPTHLIKTRGQQVTLRCSSQSGHNTVSWYQQALGQGPQFIFQYYREEENGRGNFPPRFSGLQFPNYSSELNVNALELDDSALYLCASSFIPDGSQYFGPGTRLTVL.

The chain's CDR3 is CASSLTADEQFF. In nucleotides, the CDR3 is TGTGCCAGCAGCTTAACCGCGGATGAGCAGTTCTTC. The chain couples TRBV7-3 to TRBJ2-1; D gene unclear. CDR1 and CDR2 from the germline V gene are SGHTA and FQGTGA. Between the trimmed V and J ends, which lost 0 bases and 8 bases, there was a span of 5 bases. The CDR3 has 12 amino acids.

The chain is built from TRBV21-1 and TRBJ1-4; the D segment call TRBD1 is taken from the table without a DNA check. TRBV21-1 represents a pseudogene. This CDR3 is built from 14 residues. This CDR3 reads CASSRRQPNEKLFF. The CDR3 bases are TGTGCCAGCAGTCGCCGACAGCCTAATGAAAAACTGTTTTTT.

The chain has TRBV19 and TRBJ1-5; possibly TRBD1 for D (6 bases). V was cut by 3 bases and J by 7 bases, with 16 bases left in between. This CDR3 has 15 amino acids. Germline-derived CDR1 and CDR2 are LNHDA and SQIVND (reference sequence). CDR3 DNA sequence: TGTGCCAGTAGTATTATAGCAGGGGAAGGGCAGCCCCAGCATTTT. It is translated as CASSIIAGEGQPQHF.

The rearrangement links TRBV25-1 to TRBJ2-1, with D possibly TRBD1 on 7 matching bases. The CDR3 has 14 residues. From germline, CDR1 is MGHDK and CDR2 SYGVNS. With 7 bases removed from V and 5 bases from J, the gap between germline ends came to 15 bases. The CDR3 here is CASTRDSPNNEQFF. The CDR3 DNA is TGTGCCAGCACGCGGGACAGCCCAAACAATGAGCAGTTCTTC.